The TCR beta chain under discussion was sequenced for a study of T cell repertoires in cytomegalovirus infection. Study context: TCR beta signatures that were public indicated CMV infection and matching HLA type. General study points: Cumulated frequencies of public TCR beta families served to identify carriers of CMV plus the relevant HLA. It was HLA-C-restricted CMV-specific TCR beta clonotypes that dominated the response ex vivo.

The CDR3 has 13 residues. The V end lost 7 bases, the J end lost 4 bases, and 14 bases lay between the germline ends. Germline V gives CDR1 MNHEY, CDR2 SVGEGT. One entry per CDR3 protein results from TCRdb running MiXCR on the reads. The sample yields roughly 230,000 distinct CDR3 sequences, over 20% seen once. This clonotype was seen only a few times. The antigen remains unidentified. The rearrangement joins TRBV6-2 or TRBV6-3 to TRBJ2-7; D unresolved. Sequencing input: CD8+ T cells from PBMCs. The receptor comes from a human donor in good health (CMV status not recorded). Some clones in this sample may be carry-over from other donors' samples. CDR3 bases: TGTGCCAGCACCGATGGGGATCTGTACGAGCAGTACTTC. Its protein product is CASTDGDLYEQYF.